This T cell receptor beta chain was observed in a study of human T cells and chemical hapten exposure. The overall study: During the roughly 24-week study period, patients had diphenylcyclopropenone applied to the scalp every week. TCR yield per sample varied, mainly due to pooled library volumes.

This clonotype occurred a few times. The antigen is unknown. Study outcomes and limitations: Relative to control repertoires, expanded TCRs gave rise to significantly more large CDR3 similarity clusters.

Per the germline V gene, CDR1 is LGHNT and CDR2 is FRNRAP. The CDR3 covers 14 residues. V shed 6 bases and J shed 4 bases, with 12 bases lying between them. Time point defined: patch test 1, 2 weeks after DPC sensitization. Treatment specified: therapeutic diphenylcyclopropenone sensitization with weekly scalp DPC. Whole blood, unfractionated, served as the material for total RNA extraction. TCRdb re-analysed the RACE reads in MiXCR, keeping a single row per CDR3 protein. The top ten clones hold roughly 9.2% of a sample with about 34,000 distinct CDR3 sequences, roughly 6.4% of them seen once. The receptor's source is a woman in her 30s with alopecia areata. Some clones in this sample may be carry-over from other donors' samples. The chain joins TRBV12-5 to TRBJ2-2; maybe TRBD1 (6 bases). This specimen was whole blood, taken in connection with sensitization to the hapten diphenylcyclopropenone (DPC). The CDR3 protein is CASGQGSATGELFF. Here the CDR3 DNA reads TGTGCTAGTGGACAGGGTTCGGCCACCGGGGAGCTGTTTTTT.